Each of the 9 T cell receptor beta chains below was sequenced from the same sample in a study of shared clonotypes between healthy human individuals. The assay was immunoSEQ multiplex PCR, and TCRdb's table has in-frame clones only and misses some. The sample consists of millions of clones, approximately 90% of them appearing once. Sequenced input: naive CD4+ T cells sorted from blood. Subset of the sample: CD45RA+ positively selected. All receptors come from a man aged 18 to 29 in good health.

V usage is TRBV5-1 and J usage is TRBJ2-2, with D hard to call. CDR1 SGHRS and CDR2 YFSETQ come from the germline V gene. Trimming took off 0 bases at V and 4 bases at J, with 7 bases between the two ends. The CDR3 covers 14 residues. CDR3 region: CASSLDQSTGELFF. In nucleotides, the CDR3 is TGCGCCAGCAGCTTGGATCAGAGCACCGGGGAGCTGTTTTTT. Full variable domain (outside the CDR3, taken from reference TRBV5-1 and TRBJ2-2): KAGVTQTPRYLIKTRGQQVTLSCSPISGHRSVSWYQQTPGQGLQFLFEYFSETQRNKGNFPGRFSGRQFSNSRSEMNVSTLELGDSALYLCASSLDQSTGELFFGEGSRLTVL.

The chain combines TRBV5-1 with TRBJ1-6, with unresolved D. The CDR3 consists of 16 residues. Germline values: CDR1 SGHRS, CDR2 YFSETQ. Trimming removed 0 bases from V and 9 bases from J, with 16 bases in between. CDR3 in DNA: TGCGCCAGCAGCTTGGACGGAACAGCGTATGGTTCACCCCTCCACTTT. It yields the protein CASSLDGTAYGSPLHF. The full variable domain, with the rest looked up from reference TRBV5-1 and TRBJ1-6, is KAGVTQTPRYLIKTRGQQVTLSCSPISGHRSVSWYQQTPGQGLQFLFEYFSETQRNKGNFPGRFSGRQFSNSRSEMNVSTLELGDSALYLCASSLDGTAYGSPLHFGNGTRLTVT.

The chain employs TRBV6-6 and TRBJ2-2; D may be TRBD1 or TRBD2 (5 bases each). The V end lost 8 bases, the J end lost 0 bases, and 13 bases lay between the germline ends. This CDR3 has 15 residues. CDR1 and CDR2 from the germline V gene are MNHNY and SVGAGI (reference sequence). The CDR3 DNA is TGTGCCAGCCGCCCGGGACGGACGAACACCGGGGAGCTGTTTTTT. Its protein is CASRPGRTNTGELFF.

The rearrangement joins TRBV5-1 to TRBJ1-1; TRBD1 aligns across 7 bases. V gave up 0 bases and J gave up 8 bases; unmatched junction bases: 10. The germline V gene encodes CDR1 SGHRS and CDR2 YFSETQ. The CDR3 runs to 15 residues. As DNA, the CDR3 is TGCGCCAGCAGCTTGGGGGGACAGCCTCCACTGGAAGCTTTCTTT. This sequence encodes CASSLGGQPPLEAFF.

The chain recombines TRBV13 with TRBJ2-5, with TRBD2 matching over 14 bases. This CDR3 region has 18 residues. CDR1 is PRHDT, CDR2 FYEKMQ, per germline (reference sequence). The V segment lost 2 bases and the J segment 5 bases; nucleotides outside the gene matches: 10. The DNA for the CDR3 is TGTGCCAGCAGCTTAAGCTCGACTAGCGGGAGGGGGAGTGAGACCCAGTACTTC. It yields the protein CASSLSSTSGRGSETQYF.

This chain uses TRBV7-9 with TRBJ2-7; 7 bases fit TRBD1. Per the germline V gene, CDR1 is SEHNR and CDR2 is FQNEAQ (reference sequence). J was trimmed by 3 bases and V by 4 bases; bases with no gene match: 9. There are 15 residues in the CDR3. In nucleotides, the CDR3 is TGTGCCAGCAGCTATGGGGCAGGGGGTAACTACGAGCAGTACTTC. This translates into CASSYGAGGNYEQYF.

This clone occurred once. The V gene is TRBV7-3, the J gene TRBJ2-3; a weak D match, TRBD1 (5 bases). The CDR3 runs to 13 residues. Germline assignment: CDR1 SGHTA and CDR2 FQGTGA. V was shortened by 2 bases and J by 4 bases, with 7 bases between the two germline ends. The CDR3 DNA follows: TGTGCCAGCAGCTTATGGGGCCCAGATACGCAGTATTTT. Translating it yields CASSLWGPDTQYF.

This clone was picked up one time. The chain recombines TRBV7-9 with TRBJ1-2; 9 bases are a match to TRBD1. Germline V gene sequence: CDR1 SEHNR, CDR2 FQNEAQ (reference sequence). The CDR3 spans 16 residues. The ends lost 6 bases at V and 5 bases at J; junction bases unmatched: 13. CDR3 DNA: TGTGCCAGCAGTTTTGGCCCGGGGGACAGGGTATATGGCTACACCTTC. This translates into CASSFGPGDRVYGYTF. The variable domain in full, completed from reference TRBV7-9 and TRBJ1-2, reads DTGVSQNPRHKITKRGQNVTFRCDPISEHNRLYWYRQTLGQGPEFLTYFQNEAQLEKSRLLSDRFSAERPKGSFSTLEIQRTEQGDSAMYLCASSFGPGDRVYGYTFGSGTRLTVV.

The V call is TRBV27, the J call TRBJ2-7; 10 bases are a match to TRBD1. The junction had 8 bases not matched to a gene; V was cut back by 6 bases and J by 3 bases. The germline gives CDR1 MNHEY, CDR2 SMNVEV (reference sequence). The CDR3 totals 15 residues. The CDR3, as DNA: TGTGCCAGCAGGAATCCCGGGACAGGGGTCTACGAGCAGTACTTC. Translating gives CASRNPGTGVYEQYF.